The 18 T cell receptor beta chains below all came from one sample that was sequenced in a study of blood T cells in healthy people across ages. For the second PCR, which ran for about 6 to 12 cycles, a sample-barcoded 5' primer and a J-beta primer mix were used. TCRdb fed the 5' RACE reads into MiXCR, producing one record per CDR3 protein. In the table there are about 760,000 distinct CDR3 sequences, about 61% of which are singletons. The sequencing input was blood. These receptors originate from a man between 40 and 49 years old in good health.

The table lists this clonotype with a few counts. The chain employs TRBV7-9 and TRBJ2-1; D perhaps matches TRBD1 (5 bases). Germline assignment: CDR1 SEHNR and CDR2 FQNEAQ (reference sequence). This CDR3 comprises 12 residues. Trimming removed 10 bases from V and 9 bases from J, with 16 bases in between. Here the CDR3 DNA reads TGTGCCATCAATTTAGGGGTCACTGAGCAGTTCTTC. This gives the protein CAINLGVTEQFF.

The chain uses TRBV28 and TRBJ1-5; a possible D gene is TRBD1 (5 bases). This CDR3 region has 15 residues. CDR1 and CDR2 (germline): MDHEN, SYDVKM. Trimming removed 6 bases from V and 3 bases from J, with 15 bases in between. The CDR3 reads CASSFQGLNNQPQHF. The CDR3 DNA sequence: TGTGCCAGCAGCTTTCAGGGTTTGAACAATCAGCCCCAGCATTTT.

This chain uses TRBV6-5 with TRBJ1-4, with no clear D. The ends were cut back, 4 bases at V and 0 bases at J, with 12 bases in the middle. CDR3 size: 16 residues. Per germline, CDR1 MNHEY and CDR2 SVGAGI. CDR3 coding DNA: TGTGCCAGCAGTTCGTCTACAGCTCCAACTAATGAAAAACTGTTTTTT. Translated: CASSSSTAPTNEKLFF.

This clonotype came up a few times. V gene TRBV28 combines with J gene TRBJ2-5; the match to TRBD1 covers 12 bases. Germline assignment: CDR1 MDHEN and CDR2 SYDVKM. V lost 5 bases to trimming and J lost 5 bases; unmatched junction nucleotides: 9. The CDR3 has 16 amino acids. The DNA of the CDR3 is TGTGCCAGCAGTCCCAGAGGGACAGGGGGCACGGAGACCCAGTACTTC. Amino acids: CASSPRGTGGTETQYF.

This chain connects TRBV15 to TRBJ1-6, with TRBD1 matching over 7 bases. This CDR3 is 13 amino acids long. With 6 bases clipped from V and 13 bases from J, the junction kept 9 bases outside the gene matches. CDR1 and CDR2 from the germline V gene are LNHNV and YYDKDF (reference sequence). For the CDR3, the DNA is TGTGCCACCAGGGCCGCAGGGGGTGCGCCCCTCCACTTT. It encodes CATRAAGGAPLHF.

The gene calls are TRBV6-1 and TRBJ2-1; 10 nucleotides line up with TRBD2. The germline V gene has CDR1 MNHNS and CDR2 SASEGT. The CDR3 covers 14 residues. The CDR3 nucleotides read TGTGCTATCAACCCCGGGACTAGCGCTAATGAGCAGTTCTTC. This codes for CAINPGTSANEQFF.

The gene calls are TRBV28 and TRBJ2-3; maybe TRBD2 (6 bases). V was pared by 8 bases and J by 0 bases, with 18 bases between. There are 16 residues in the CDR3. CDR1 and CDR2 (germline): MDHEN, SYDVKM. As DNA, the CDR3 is TGTGCCAGCCCCCCCGTCGGGCTAGCGAGCACAGATACGCAGTATTTT. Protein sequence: CASPPVGLASTDTQYF.

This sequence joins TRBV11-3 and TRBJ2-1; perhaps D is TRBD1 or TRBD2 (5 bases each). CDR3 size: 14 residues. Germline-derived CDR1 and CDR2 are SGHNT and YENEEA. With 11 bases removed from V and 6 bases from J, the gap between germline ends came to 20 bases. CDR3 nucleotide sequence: TGTGCCTCGATTAGACGGAGTGGGGGCAATGAGCAGTTCTTC. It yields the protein CASIRRSGGNEQFF.

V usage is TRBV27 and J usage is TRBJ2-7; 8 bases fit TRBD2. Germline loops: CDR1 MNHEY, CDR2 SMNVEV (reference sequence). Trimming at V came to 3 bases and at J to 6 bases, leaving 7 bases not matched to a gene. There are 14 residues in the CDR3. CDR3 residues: CASSFRLARGEQYF. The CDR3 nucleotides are TGTGCCAGCAGTTTTCGACTAGCGAGGGGCGAGCAGTACTTC.

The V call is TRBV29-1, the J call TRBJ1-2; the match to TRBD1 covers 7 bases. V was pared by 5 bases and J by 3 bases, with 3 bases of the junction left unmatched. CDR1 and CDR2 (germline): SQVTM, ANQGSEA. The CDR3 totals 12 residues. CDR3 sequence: CSVRDSYYGYTF. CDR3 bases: TGCAGCGTTAGGGACAGCTACTATGGCTACACCTTC.

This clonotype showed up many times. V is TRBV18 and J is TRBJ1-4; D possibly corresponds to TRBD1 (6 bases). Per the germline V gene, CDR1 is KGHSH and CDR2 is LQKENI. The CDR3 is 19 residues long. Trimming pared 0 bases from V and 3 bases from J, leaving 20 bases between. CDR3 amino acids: CASSPPRSGLSGANEKLFF. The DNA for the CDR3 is TGTGCCAGCTCACCACCGAGGTCCGGGTTATCAGGGGCTAATGAAAAACTGTTTTTT.

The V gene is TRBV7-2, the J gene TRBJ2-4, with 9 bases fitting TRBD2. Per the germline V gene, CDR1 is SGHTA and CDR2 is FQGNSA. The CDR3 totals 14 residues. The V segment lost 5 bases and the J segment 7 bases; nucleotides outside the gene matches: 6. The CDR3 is CASSPAGTSNIQYF. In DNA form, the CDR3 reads TGTGCCAGCAGCCCCGCCGGGACTAGCAACATTCAGTACTTC.

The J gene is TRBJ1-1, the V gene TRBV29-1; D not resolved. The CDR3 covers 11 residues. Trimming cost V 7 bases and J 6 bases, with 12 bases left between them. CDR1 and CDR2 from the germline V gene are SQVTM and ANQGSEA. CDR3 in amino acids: CSATDGAEAFF. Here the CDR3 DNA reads TGCAGCGCTACCGACGGAGCTGAAGCTTTCTTT.

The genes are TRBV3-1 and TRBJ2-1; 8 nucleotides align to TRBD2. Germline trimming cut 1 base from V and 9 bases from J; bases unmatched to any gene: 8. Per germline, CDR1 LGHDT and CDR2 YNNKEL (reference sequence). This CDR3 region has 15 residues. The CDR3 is CASSQAPGTRGEQFF. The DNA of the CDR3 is TGTGCCAGCAGCCAAGCCCCCGGGACTAGAGGTGAGCAGTTCTTC.

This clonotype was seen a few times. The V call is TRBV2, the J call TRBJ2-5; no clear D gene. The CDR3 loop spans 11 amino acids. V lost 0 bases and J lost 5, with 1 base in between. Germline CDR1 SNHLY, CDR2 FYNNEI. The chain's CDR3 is CASSEAETQYF. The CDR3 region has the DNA TGTGCCAGCAGTGAAGCCGAGACCCAGTACTTC.

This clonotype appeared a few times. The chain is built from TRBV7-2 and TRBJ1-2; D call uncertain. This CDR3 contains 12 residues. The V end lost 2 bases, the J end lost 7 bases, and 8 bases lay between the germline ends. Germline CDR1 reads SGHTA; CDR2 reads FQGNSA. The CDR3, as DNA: TGTGCCAGCAGCTTATCTCTGGGTGGCTACACCTTC. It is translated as CASSLSLGGYTF.

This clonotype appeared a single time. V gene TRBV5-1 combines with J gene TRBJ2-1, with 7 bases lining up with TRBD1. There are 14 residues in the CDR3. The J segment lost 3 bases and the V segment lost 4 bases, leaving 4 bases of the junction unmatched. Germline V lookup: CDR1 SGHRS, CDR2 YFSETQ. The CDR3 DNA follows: TGCGCCAGCAGCAAGGGACAGAACTACAATGAGCAGTTCTTC. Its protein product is CASSKGQNYNEQFF.

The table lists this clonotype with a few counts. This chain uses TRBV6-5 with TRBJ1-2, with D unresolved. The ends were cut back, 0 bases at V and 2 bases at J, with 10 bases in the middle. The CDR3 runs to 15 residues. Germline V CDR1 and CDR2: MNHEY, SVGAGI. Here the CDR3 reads CASSYSPLLNYGYTF. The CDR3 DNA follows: TGTGCCAGCAGTTACTCGCCCCTGCTCAACTATGGCTACACCTTC.